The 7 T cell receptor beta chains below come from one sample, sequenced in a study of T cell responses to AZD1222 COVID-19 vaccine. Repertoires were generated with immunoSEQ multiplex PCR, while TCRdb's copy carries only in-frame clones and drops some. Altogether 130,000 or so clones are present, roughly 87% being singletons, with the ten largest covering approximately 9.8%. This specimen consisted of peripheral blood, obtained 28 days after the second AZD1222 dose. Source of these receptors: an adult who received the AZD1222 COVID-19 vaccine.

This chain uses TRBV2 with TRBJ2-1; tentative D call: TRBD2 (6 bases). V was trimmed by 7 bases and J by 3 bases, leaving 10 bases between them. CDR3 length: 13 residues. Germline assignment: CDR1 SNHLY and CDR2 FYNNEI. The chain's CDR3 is CASTLGGYNEQFF. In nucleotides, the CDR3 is TGTGCCAGCACTCTGGGGGGCTACAATGAGCAGTTCTTC. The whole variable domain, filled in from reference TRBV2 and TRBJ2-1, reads EPEVTQTPSHQVTQMGQEVILRCVPISNHLYFYWYRQILGQKVEFLVSFYNNEISEKSEIFDDQFSVERPDGSNFTLKIRSTKLEDSAMYFCASTLGGYNEQFFGPGTRLTVL.

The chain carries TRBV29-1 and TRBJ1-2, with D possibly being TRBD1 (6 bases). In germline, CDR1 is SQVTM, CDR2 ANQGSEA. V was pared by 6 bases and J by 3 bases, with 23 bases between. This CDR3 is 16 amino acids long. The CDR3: CSVQAQGIRPDYGYTF. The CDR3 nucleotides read TGCAGCGTCCAAGCGCAGGGGATTAGACCAGACTATGGCTACACCTTC.

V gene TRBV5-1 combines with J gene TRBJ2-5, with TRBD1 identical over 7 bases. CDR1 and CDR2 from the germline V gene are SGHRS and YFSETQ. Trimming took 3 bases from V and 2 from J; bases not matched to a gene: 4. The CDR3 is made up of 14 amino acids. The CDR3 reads CASSSWGQQETQYF. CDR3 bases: TGCGCCAGCAGCTCGTGGGGACAGCAAGAGACCCAGTACTTC.

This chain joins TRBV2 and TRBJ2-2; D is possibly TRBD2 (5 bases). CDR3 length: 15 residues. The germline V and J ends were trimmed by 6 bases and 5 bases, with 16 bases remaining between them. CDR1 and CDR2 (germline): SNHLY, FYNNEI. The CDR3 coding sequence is TGTGCCAGCAGGAAGGAGGACTTGGGAACCGGGGAGCTGTTTTTT. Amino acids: CASRKEDLGTGELFF.

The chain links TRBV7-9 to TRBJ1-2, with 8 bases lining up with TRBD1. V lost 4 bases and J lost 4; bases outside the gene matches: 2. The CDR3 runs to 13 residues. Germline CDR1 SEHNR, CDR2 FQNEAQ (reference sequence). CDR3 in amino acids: CASSSGQGYGYTF. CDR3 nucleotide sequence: TGTGCCAGCAGCTCAGGACAGGGCTATGGCTACACCTTC. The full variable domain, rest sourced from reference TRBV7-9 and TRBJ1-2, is DTGVSQNPRHKITKRGQNVTFRCDPISEHNRLYWYRQTLGQGPEFLTYFQNEAQLEKSRLLSDRFSAERPKGSFSTLEIQRTEQGDSAMYLCASSSGQGYGYTFGSGTRLTVV.

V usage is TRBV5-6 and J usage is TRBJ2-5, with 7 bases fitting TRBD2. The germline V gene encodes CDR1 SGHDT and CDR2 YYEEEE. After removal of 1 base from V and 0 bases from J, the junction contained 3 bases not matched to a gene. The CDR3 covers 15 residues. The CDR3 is CASSLNGGYQETQYF. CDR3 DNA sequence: TGTGCCAGCAGCTTGAACGGGGGGTACCAAGAGACCCAGTACTTC.

The CDR3 loop reads CATSGTGGGGYTF. The CDR3 coding sequence is TGTGCCACCAGCGGCACAGGGGGTGGTGGCTACACCTTC. V gene TRBV15 combines with J gene TRBJ1-2; 8 nucleotides match TRBD1. Germline loops: CDR1 LNHNV, CDR2 YYDKDF (reference sequence). This CDR3 comprises 13 residues. The trim removed 5 bases at V and 7 bases at J, leaving 6 bases unmatched.